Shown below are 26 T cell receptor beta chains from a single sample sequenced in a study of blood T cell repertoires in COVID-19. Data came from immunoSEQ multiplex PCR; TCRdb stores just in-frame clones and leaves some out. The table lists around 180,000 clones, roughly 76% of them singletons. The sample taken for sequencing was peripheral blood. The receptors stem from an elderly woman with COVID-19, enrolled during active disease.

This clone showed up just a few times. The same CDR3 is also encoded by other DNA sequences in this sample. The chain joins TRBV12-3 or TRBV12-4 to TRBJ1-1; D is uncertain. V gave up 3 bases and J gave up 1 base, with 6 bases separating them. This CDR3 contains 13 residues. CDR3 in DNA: TGTGCCAGCAGTTTTACGGGGAACACTGAAGCTTTCTTT. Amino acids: CASSFTGNTEAFF.

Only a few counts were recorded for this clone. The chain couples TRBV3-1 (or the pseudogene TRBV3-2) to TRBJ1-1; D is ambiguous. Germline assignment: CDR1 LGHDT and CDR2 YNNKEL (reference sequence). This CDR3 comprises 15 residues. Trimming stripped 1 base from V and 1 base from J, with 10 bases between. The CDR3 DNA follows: TGTGCCAGCAGCCAAGGGTCCTACCAGAACACTGAAGCTTTCTTT. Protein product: CASSQGSYQNTEAFF.

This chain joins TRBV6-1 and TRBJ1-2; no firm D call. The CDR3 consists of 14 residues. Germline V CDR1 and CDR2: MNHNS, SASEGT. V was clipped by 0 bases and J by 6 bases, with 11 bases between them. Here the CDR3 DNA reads TGTGCCAGCAGTGAAGCAGCAGGCGGGGATGGCTACACCTTC. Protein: CASSEAAGGDGYTF.

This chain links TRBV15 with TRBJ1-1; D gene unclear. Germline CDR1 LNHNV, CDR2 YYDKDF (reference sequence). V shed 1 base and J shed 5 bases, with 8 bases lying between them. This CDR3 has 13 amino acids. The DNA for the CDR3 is TGTGCCACCAGCAGAGTTCCGGGAACTGAAGCTTTCTTT. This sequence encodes CATSRVPGTEAFF.

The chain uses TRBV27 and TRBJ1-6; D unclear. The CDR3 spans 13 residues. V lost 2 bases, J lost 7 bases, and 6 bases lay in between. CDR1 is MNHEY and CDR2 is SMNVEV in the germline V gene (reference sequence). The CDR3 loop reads CASSLNANSPLHF. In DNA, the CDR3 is TGTGCCAGCAGTTTAAATGCGAATTCACCCCTCCACTTT.

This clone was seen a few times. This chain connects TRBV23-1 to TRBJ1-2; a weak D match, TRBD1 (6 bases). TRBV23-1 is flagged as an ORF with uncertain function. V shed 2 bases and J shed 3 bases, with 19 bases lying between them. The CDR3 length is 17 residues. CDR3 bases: TGCGCCAGCAGTCAAACACTCGGGGCAGGGGCCGACTATGGCTACACCTTC. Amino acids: CASSQTLGAGADYGYTF.

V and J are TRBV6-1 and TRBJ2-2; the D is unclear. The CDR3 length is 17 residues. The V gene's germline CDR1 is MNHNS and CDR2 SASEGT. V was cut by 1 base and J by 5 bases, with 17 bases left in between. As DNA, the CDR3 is TGTGCCAGCAGTGAAGGTCGCTCTAGATTATTAACCGGGGAGCTGTTTTTT. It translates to CASSEGRSRLLTGELFF.

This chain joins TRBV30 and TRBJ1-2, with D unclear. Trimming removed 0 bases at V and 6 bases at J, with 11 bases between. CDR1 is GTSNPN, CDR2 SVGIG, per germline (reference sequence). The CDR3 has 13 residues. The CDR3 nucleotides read TGTGCCTGGAGTGTAACCGGGTACAATGGCTACACCTTC. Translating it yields CAWSVTGYNGYTF.

The DNA for the CDR3 is TGCGCCAGCAGCCAAGATAGTATGGGGCCAAATCAGCCCCAGCATTTT. Protein product: CASSQDSMGPNQPQHF. The rearrangement links TRBV4-1 to TRBJ1-5, with D possibly TRBD1 on 5 matching bases. Germline loops: CDR1 MGHRA, CDR2 YSYEKL. V was clipped by 0 bases and J by 4 bases, with 13 bases between them. The CDR3 runs 16 residues.

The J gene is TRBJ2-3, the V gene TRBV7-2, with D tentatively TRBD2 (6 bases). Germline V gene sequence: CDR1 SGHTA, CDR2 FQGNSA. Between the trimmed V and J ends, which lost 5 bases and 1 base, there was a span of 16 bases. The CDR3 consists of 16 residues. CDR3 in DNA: TGTGCCAGCAGCCCGAGGGCTAGGAGGGGCACAGATACGCAGTATTTT. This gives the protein CASSPRARRGTDTQYF.

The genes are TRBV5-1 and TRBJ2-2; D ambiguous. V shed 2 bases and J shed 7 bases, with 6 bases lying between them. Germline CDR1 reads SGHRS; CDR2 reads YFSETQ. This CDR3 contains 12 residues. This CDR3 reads CASSFLYGELFF. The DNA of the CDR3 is TGCGCCAGCAGCTTTTTATACGGGGAGCTGTTTTTT.

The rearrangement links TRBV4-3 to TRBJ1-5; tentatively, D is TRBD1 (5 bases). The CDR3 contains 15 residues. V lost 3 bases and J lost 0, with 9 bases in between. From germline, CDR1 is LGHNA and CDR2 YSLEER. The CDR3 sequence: CASSQTVLSNQPQHF. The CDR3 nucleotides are TGCGCCAGCAGCCAGACAGTTCTTAGCAATCAGCCCCAGCATTTT.

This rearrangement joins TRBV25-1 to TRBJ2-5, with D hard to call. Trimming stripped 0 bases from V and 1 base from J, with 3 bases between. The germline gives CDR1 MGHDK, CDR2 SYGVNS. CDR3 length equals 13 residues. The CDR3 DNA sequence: TGTGCCAGCAGTGAATATAGCCAAGAGACCCAGTACTTC. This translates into CASSEYSQETQYF. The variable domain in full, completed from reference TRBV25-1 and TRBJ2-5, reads EADIYQTPRYLVIGTGKKITLECSQTMGHDKMYWYQQDPGMELHLIHYSYGVNSTEKGDLSSESTVSRIRTEHFPLTLESARPSHTSQYLCASSEYSQETQYFGPGTRLLVL.

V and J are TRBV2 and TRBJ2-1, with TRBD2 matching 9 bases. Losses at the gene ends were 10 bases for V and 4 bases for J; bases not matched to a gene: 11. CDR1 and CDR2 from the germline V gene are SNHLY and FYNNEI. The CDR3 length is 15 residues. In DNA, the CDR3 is TGTGCCACCTCGCTCCTAGCGGGATATTACAATGAGCAGTTCTTC. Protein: CATSLLAGYYNEQFF.

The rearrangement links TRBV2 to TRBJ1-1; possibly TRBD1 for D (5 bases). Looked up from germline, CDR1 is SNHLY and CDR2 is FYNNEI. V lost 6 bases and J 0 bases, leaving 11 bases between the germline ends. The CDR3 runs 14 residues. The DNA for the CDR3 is TGTGCCAGCAGCTTGGACACGTTGAACACTGAAGCTTTCTTT. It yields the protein CASSLDTLNTEAFF.

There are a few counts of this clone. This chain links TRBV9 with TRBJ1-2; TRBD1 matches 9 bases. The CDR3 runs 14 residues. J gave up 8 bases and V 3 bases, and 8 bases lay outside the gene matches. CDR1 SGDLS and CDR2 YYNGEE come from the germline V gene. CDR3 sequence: CASSDGDRAKGYTF. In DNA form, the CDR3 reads TGTGCCAGCAGCGACGGGGACAGGGCAAAAGGCTACACCTTC.

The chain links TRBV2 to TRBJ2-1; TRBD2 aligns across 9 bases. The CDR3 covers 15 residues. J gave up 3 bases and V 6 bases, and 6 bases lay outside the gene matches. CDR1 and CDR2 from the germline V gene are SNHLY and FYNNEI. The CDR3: CASRSGGSYYNEQFF. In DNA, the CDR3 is TGTGCCAGCAGAAGCGGGGGGTCGTACTACAATGAGCAGTTCTTC.

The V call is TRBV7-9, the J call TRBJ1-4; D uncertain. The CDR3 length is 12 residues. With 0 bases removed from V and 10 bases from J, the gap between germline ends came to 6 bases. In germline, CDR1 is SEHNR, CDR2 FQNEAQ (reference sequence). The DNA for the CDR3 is TGTGCCAGCAGCTTAGCGGGGAGAAAACTGTTTTTT. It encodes CASSLAGRKLFF.

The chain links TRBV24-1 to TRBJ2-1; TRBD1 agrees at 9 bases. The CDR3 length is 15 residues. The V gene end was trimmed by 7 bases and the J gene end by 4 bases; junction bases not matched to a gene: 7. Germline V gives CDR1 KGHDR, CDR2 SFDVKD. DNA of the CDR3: TGTGCCACCAGCAAGCCGGGACAGGGTTACAATGAGCAGTTCTTC. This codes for CATSKPGQGYNEQFF.

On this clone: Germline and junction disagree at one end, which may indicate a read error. CDR3 in DNA: TGTGCCAGCAGCCTAATAGGCCCCAGTACTAGCGTCTTC. It encodes CASSLIGPSTSVF. This rearrangement joins TRBV16 to TRBJ2-1; TRBD2 agrees at 7 bases. This CDR3 is built from 13 residues. The germline V gene has CDR1 KGHSY and CDR2 FQNENV.

The CDR3 protein is CASSMSSGRIDTQYF. Here the CDR3 DNA reads TGTGCCAGTAGTATGTCTAGCGGGAGGATAGATACGCAGTATTTT. The rearrangement uses TRBV19 and TRBJ2-3; TRBD2 aligns across 11 bases. The CDR3 extends over 15 amino acids. V was pared by 3 bases and J by 5 bases, with 4 bases of the junction left unmatched. The germline CDR1 and CDR2 sequences are LNHDA and SQIVND (reference sequence).

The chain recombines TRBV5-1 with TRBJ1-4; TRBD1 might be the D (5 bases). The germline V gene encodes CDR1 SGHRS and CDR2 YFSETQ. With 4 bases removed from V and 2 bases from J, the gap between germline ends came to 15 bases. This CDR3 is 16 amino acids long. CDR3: CASSGKGMATNEKLFF. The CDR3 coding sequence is TGCGCCAGCAGCGGTAAGGGGATGGCGACTAATGAAAAACTGTTTTTT. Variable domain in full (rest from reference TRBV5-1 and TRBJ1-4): KAGVTQTPRYLIKTRGQQVTLSCSPISGHRSVSWYQQTPGQGLQFLFEYFSETQRNKGNFPGRFSGRQFSNSRSEMNVSTLELGDSALYLCASSGKGMATNEKLFFGSGTQLSVL.

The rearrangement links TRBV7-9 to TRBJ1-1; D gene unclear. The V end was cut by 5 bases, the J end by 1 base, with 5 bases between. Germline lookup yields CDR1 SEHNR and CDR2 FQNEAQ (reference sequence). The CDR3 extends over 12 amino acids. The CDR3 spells CASSASNTEAFF. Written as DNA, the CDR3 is TGTGCCAGCAGCGCGTCGAACACTGAAGCTTTCTTT. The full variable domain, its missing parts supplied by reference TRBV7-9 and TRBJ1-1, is DTGVSQNPRHKITKRGQNVTFRCDPISEHNRLYWYRQTLGQGPEFLTYFQNEAQLEKSRLLSDRFSAERPKGSFSTLEIQRTEQGDSAMYLCASSASNTEAFFGQGTRLTVV.

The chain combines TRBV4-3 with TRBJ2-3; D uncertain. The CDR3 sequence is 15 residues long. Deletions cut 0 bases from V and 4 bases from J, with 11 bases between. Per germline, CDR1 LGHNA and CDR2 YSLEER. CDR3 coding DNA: TGCGCCAGCAGCCAAGATCGGAATAGCCCAGATACGCAGTATTTT. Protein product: CASSQDRNSPDTQYF.

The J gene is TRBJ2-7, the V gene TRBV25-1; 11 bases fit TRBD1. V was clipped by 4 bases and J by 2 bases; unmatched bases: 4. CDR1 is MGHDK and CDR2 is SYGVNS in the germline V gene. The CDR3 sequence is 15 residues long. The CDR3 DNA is TGTGCCAGCAGTGCGGGACAGGGGGTTACCTACGAGCAGTACTTC. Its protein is CASSAGQGVTYEQYF.

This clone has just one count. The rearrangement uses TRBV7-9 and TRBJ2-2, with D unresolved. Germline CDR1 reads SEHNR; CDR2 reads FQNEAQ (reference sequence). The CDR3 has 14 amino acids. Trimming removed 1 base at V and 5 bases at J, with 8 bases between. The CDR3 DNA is TGTGCCAGCAGCTTAGTTCGCGGTACCGGGGAGCTGTTTTTT. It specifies CASSLVRGTGELFF.